The 13 T cell receptor beta chains reported below all come from one sample, sequenced in a study of early stage breast cancer tumors. The repertoire was sequenced with immunoSEQ multiplex PCR; TCRdb's copy has only in-frame clones and lacks some. The sample contains some 30,000 clones, around 75% of which appear only once. The sample comprised breast tumor tissue. The receptors here all came from a person aged 25 to 45 with breast cancer.

The CDR3 bases are TGTGCCAGCAGCTTGGGGGAGCGAGAGACCCAGTACTTC. This translates into CASSLGERETQYF. This chain joins TRBV7-7 and TRBJ2-5; D could derive from TRBD1 or TRBD2 (5 bases each). There are 13 residues in the CDR3. Germline CDR1 reads SSHAT; CDR2 reads FNYEAQ (reference sequence). V was clipped by 3 bases and J by 4 bases, with 9 bases between them.

The chain carries TRBV27 and TRBJ2-1; D possibly corresponds to TRBD2 (5 bases). This CDR3 is 15 amino acids long. The V end lost 5 bases, the J end lost 3 bases, and 14 bases lay between the germline ends. Germline V lookup: CDR1 MNHEY, CDR2 SMNVEV (reference sequence). In nucleotides, the CDR3 is TGTGCCAGCAGTCCCAGGACTGGGTTCTACAATGAGCAGTTCTTC. As protein: CASSPRTGFYNEQFF.

V is TRBV5-1 and J is TRBJ2-3; 7 bases agree with TRBD1. The ends lost 2 bases at V and 3 bases at J; junction bases unmatched: 6. CDR1 is SGHRS and CDR2 is YFSETQ in the germline V gene. There are 15 residues in the CDR3. The CDR3 spells CASSFGQAQTDTQYF. The CDR3 DNA is TGCGCCAGCAGCTTCGGACAGGCGCAAACAGATACGCAGTATTTT.

The table lists this clone with a few counts. At one boundary the junction diverges from the germline segment, which might be a read error. The CDR3: CASSPTGNTGELFF. As DNA, the CDR3 is TGTGCTAGCAGCCCGACCGGGAACACCGGGGAGCTGTTTTTT. V is TRBV7-7 and J is TRBJ2-2; D is ambiguous. This CDR3 spans 14 amino acids. Germline V gene lookup returns CDR1 SSHAT and CDR2 FNYEAQ (reference sequence).

This clone came up once. The chain employs TRBV15 and TRBJ1-5, with D maybe TRBD1 (5 bases). The CDR3 extends over 17 amino acids. Germline V gene data show CDR1 as LNHNV and CDR2 as YYDKDF (reference sequence). V was trimmed by 0 bases and J by 3 bases, leaving 15 bases between them. The CDR3 spells CATSRDPSGGINQPQHF. The CDR3 DNA sequence: TGTGCCACCAGCAGAGATCCATCCGGGGGTATCAATCAGCCCCAGCATTTT.

The chain joins TRBV7-3 to TRBJ2-1; D remains unclear. The germline V and J ends were trimmed by 5 bases and 0 bases, with 11 bases remaining between them. Per the germline V gene, CDR1 is SGHTA and CDR2 is FQGTGA. CDR3 length: 15 amino acids. The CDR3 sequence is CASSPYYDSYNEQFF. For the CDR3, the DNA is TGTGCCAGCAGCCCATATTACGACTCCTACAATGAGCAGTTCTTC.

The gene calls are TRBV4-1 and TRBJ2-3, with D maybe TRBD1 (5 bases). Germline assignment: CDR1 MGHRA and CDR2 YSYEKL. V was pared by 3 bases and J by 0 bases, with 7 bases between. This CDR3 has 14 amino acids. The CDR3 nucleotides read TGCGCCAGCAGCCAGCGGACAAGCACAGATACGCAGTATTTT. Its translation is CASSQRTSTDTQYF.

The chain links TRBV7-6 to TRBJ2-7, with 10 bases that match TRBD1. This CDR3 region has 13 residues. J lost 9 bases, V lost 5 bases, and 7 bases had no gene match. Germline CDR1 reads SGHVS; CDR2 reads FNYEAQ. CDR3 amino acids: CASSPRDRGGQYF. As DNA, the CDR3 is TGTGCCAGCAGCCCCCGGGACAGGGGAGGGCAGTACTTC. Full variable domain (rest looked up from reference TRBV7-6 and TRBJ2-7): GAGVSQSPRYKVTKRGQDVALRCDPISGHVSLYWYRQALGQGPEFLTYFNYEAQQDKSGLPNDRFSAERPEGSISTLTIQRTEQRDSAMYRCASSPRDRGGQYFGPGTRLTVT.

V gene TRBV9 combines with J gene TRBJ2-1; 11 bases fit TRBD2. With V trimmed by 5 bases and J by 9 bases, 7 bases remained unmatched. Germline-derived CDR1 and CDR2 are SGDLS and YYNGEE. The CDR3 is 14 amino acids. The CDR3 DNA sequence: TGTGCCAGCAGAGGGGGGACTAGCGGAAGTGAGCAGTTCTTC. It yields the protein CASRGGTSGSEQFF.

In this sample, this clone turned up once. The genes are TRBV30 and TRBJ2-1; D call uncertain. V was cut by 0 bases and J by 0 bases, with 9 bases left in between. The CDR3 extends over 15 amino acids. The germline V gene has CDR1 GTSNPN and CDR2 SVGIG (reference sequence). DNA of the CDR3: TGTGCCTGGAGTGTAGGCGGTGGCTCCTACAATGAGCAGTTCTTC. Its protein is CAWSVGGGSYNEQFF.

The rearrangement uses TRBV6-1 and TRBJ1-2; 7 positions agree with TRBD1. V shed 7 bases, J shed 2 bases, and the junction held 7 bases outside the gene matches. CDR3 size: 14 residues. Germline V gene data show CDR1 as MNHNS and CDR2 as SASEGT. The chain's CDR3 is CASMLDRNNYGYTF. CDR3 DNA sequence: TGTGCCAGCATGTTGGACAGGAACAACTATGGCTACACCTTC.

The gene calls are TRBV7-9 and TRBJ2-5; D is perhaps TRBD2 (7 bases). The V and J ends lost 2 bases and 2 bases respectively, with 21 bases between them. Germline V lookup: CDR1 SEHNR, CDR2 FQNEAQ (reference sequence). This CDR3 is built from 18 residues. CDR3 protein: CASSLSLAAGGSQETQYF. The CDR3 nucleotides are TGTGCCAGCAGCTTAAGCCTAGCGGCTGGGGGCTCACAAGAGACCCAGTACTTC.

The chain uses TRBV6-4 and TRBJ1-1, with 11 bases aligning to TRBD1. The junction had 19 bases not matched to a gene; V was cut back by 8 bases and J by 5 bases. The germline gives CDR1 MRHNA, CDR2 SNTAGT. The CDR3 covers 18 residues. Here the CDR3 DNA reads TGTGCCAGCCCTTCGAAAAGGACAGGGGGCTCTCGCCGAACTGAAGCTTTCTTT. Translating gives CASPSKRTGGSRRTEAFF.